These 5 T cell receptor beta chains came from one sample sequenced in a study of T cell responses to AZD1222 COVID-19 vaccine. Sequencing used immunoSEQ multiplex PCR; TCRdb keeps in-frame clones, though not all of them. The sample includes 150,000 to 200,000 clones, approximately 90% of them seen just once. The input for sequencing was peripheral blood, taken 28 days after the second dose of the MenACWY control vaccine. All receptors derive from an adult who received the MenACWY meningococcal vaccine as a control.

This chain uses TRBV3-1 (or the pseudogene TRBV3-2) with TRBJ2-1; 9 nucleotides match TRBD2. The J segment lost 4 bases and the V segment lost 4 bases, leaving 5 bases of the junction unmatched. In germline, CDR1 is LGHDT, CDR2 YNNKEL (reference sequence). This CDR3 comprises 15 residues. Here the CDR3 reads CASSLPGLAYNEQFF. The CDR3 DNA reads TGTGCCAGCAGCCTTCCGGGACTAGCATACAATGAGCAGTTCTTC.

This chain connects TRBV28 to TRBJ2-1, with 11 positions matching TRBD1. V trimming: 4 bases; J trimming: 12 bases; junction bases outside the gene matches: 11. The CDR3 covers 15 residues. Germline CDR1 reads MDHEN; CDR2 reads SYDVKM. The CDR3 is CASSSDRGPGTGQFF. The DNA of the CDR3 is TGTGCCAGCAGTTCGGACAGGGGGCCCGGGACGGGGCAGTTCTTC.

This clone has only one observation. The rearrangement uses TRBV30 and TRBJ1-6; D unclear. This CDR3 comprises 13 residues. Per the germline V gene, CDR1 is GTSNPN and CDR2 is SVGIG (reference sequence). V was trimmed by 8 bases and J by 4 bases, leaving 12 bases between them. CDR3 nucleotides: TGTGCCGCGAGAGGAGAGTATAATTCACCCCTCCACTTT. It yields the protein CAARGEYNSPLHF.

The chain employs TRBV5-5 and TRBJ1-4; 10 nucleotides line up with TRBD1. With V trimmed by 1 base and J by 0 bases, 3 bases remained unmatched. Germline CDR1 SGHKS, CDR2 YYEKEE (reference sequence). The CDR3 totals 17 residues. CDR3 sequence: CASSLSGTGATNEKLFF. Here the CDR3 DNA reads TGTGCCAGCAGCTTGTCCGGGACAGGGGCAACTAATGAAAAACTGTTTTTT. Filled out from reference TRBV5-5 and TRBJ1-4, the complete variable domain reads DAGVTQSPTHLIKTRGQQVTLRCSPISGHKSVSWYQQVLGQGPQFIFQYYEKEERGRGNFPDRFSARQFPNYSSELNVNALLLGDSALYLCASSLSGTGATNEKLFFGSGTQLSVL.

The DNA of the CDR3 is TGTGCCAGTAGTACGCGAGATTCGAGGAACTATGGCTACACCTTC. This sequence encodes CASSTRDSRNYGYTF. The J gene is TRBJ1-2, the V gene TRBV19; D remains ambiguous. Germline CDR1 LNHDA, CDR2 SQIVND (reference sequence). Between the trimmed V and J ends, which lost 4 bases and 2 bases, there was a span of 14 bases. The CDR3 contains 15 residues.